This is a list of T cell receptor beta chains from one sample in a study of blood T cell repertoires in COVID-19. Some clones are missing from TCRdb's copy, which holds only in-frame ones; the method was immunoSEQ multiplex PCR. The sample has roughly 230,000 clones; approximately 80% are singletons. The specimen sequenced was PBMCs or T cells enriched from blood (not recorded which). All receptors come from a woman in her sixties or seventies who had recovered from COVID-19. Each CDR3 is given without its conserved first and last residue. Fields, in order: D gene, J gene, V gene, CDR3 length, CDR3 protein. The D gene is left open where the match is weak.

TRBD1	TRBJ1-5	TRBV27	12	ASSLGQGHQPQH
TRBD2	TRBJ2-7	TRBV19	13	ASSVEAGGTDEQY
TRBD1	TRBJ1-2	TRBV13	15	ASSLTGTGGDVYGYT
.	TRBJ1-6	TRBV5-1	12	ASSPGLQNSPLH
TRBD1	TRBJ2-7	TRBV19	12	ASSPGTGIPEQY
TRBD2	TRBJ2-2	TRBV5-1	16	ASSPRTSGGTNTGELF
.	TRBJ1-2	TRBV12-3/TRBV12-4	11	ASSLRGGGGYT
.	TRBJ1-6	TRBV6-6	13	ASRDEGAGNSPLH
.	TRBJ1-2	TRBV12-3/TRBV12-4	9	ASSSDYGYT
.	TRBJ2-1	TRBV29-1	10	SASSGTRDPF
.	TRBJ2-5	TRBV5-1	14	ASSFLGTPGQETQY
TRBD2	TRBJ2-3	TRBV20-1	17	SASRGTSGGLPGTDTQY
TRBD2	TRBJ2-5	TRBV24-1	13	ATSPGTSGQETQY
.	TRBJ2-7	TRBV6-5	14	ASSYSTGHYSYEQY
TRBD1	TRBJ1-1	TRBV18	14	ASSPLDRGSNTEAF
TRBD2	TRBJ2-7	TRBV7-2	14	ASSQDGLAGVYEQY
TRBD1	TRBJ1-2	TRBV29-1	10	SGQGVDYGYT
TRBD2	TRBJ2-1	TRBV27	14	ASSPRTSGIGNEQF
.	TRBJ2-3	TRBV6-5	10	ASSSGPDTQY
.	TRBJ1-3	TRBV27	11	ASSLRGGNTIY
.	TRBJ1-1	TRBV27	12	ASSLELTATEAF
TRBD1	TRBJ1-2	TRBV29-1	13	SVEDSGQGKTGYT
TRBD1	TRBJ1-6	TRBV10-3	13	ATSDRADYNSPLH
.	TRBJ1-2	TRBV19	12	ASSIGGRGFGYT
.	TRBJ1-1	TRBV10-1	14	ASSESLIGGRTEAF
TRBD1	TRBJ2-7	TRBV2	14	AAGGRGLEDSYEQY
.	TRBJ1-1	TRBV7-9	15	ASSLGLGADMNTEAF
.	TRBJ2-7	TRBV9	12	ASSVDAGAHEQY
TRBD1	TRBJ2-7	TRBV7-2	10	ASSQQGYEQY
TRBD1	TRBJ1-1	TRBV6-4	12	ASRGQGVDTEAF
.	TRBJ1-5	TRBV11-2	12	ASSLSGSNQPQH
TRBD2	TRBJ2-1	TRBV27	16	ASSPGIGLAGGYNEQF
.	TRBJ2-7	TRBV13	11	ASSPRTTYEQY
.	TRBJ1-3	TRBV6-5	11	ASSWGAGNTIY
.	TRBJ1-6	TRBV6-5	14	ASSYSKGMGNSPLH
.	TRBJ2-1	TRBV10-3	13	AISESRTNYNEQF
.	TRBJ2-7	TRBV2	13	ASSPSAAPSYEQY
TRBD2	TRBJ2-7	TRBV6-1	12	ASSEGGGIYEQY
TRBD1	TRBJ2-3	TRBV19	13	ASSTNRGLNDTQY
TRBD1	TRBJ1-4	TRBV7-9	14	ASTLGTGATNEKLF
.	TRBJ1-2	TRBV6-4	12	ASSPIWQNYGYT
.	TRBJ1-2	TRBV5-4	11	ASSVVGARGYT
.	TRBJ2-7	TRBV9	11	ASSVGPGDEQY
.	TRBJ1-1	TRBV5-1	11	ASSLAVRGEAF
.	TRBJ1-1	TRBV18	12	ASSPGQVNTEAF
TRBD1	TRBJ2-7	TRBV5-4	10	ASGKQGVEQY
.	TRBJ2-6	TRBV3-1/TRBV3-2	12	ASRRGSGANVLT
TRBD1	TRBJ1-5	TRBV2	12	ASRTGGVNQPQH
.	TRBJ2-3	TRBV20-1	12	SASISGFTDTQY
.	TRBJ1-1	TRBV14	11	ASSHNMYTEAF
.	TRBJ2-5	TRBV5-4	9	ASSLRETQY
.	TRBJ1-2	TRBV6-6	14	ASSYSNLRTVSGYT
.	TRBJ2-3	TRBV7-6	13	ASSPVEGVTDTQY
TRBD1	TRBJ2-1	TRBV5-4	13	ASSLDRGLGNEQF
TRBD1	TRBJ2-7	TRBV2	11	ASSDRDRGEQY